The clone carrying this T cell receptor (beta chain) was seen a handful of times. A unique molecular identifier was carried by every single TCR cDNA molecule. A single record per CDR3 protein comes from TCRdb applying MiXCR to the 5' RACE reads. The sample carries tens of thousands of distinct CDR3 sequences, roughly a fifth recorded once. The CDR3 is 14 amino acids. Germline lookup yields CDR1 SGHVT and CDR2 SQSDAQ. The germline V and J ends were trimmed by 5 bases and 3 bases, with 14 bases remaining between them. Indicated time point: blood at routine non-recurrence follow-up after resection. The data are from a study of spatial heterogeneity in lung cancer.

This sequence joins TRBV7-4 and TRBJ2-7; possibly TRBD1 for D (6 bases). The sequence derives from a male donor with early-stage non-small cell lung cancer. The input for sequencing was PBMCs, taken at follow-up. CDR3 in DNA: TGTGCCAGCAGCCGAGGACAGACCCACTACGAGCAGTACGTC. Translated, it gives CASSRGQTHYEQYV.